The rows below give T cell receptor beta chains drawn from one sample of a study of blood T cell repertoires in COVID-19. Repertoires were generated with immunoSEQ multiplex PCR, while TCRdb's copy carries only in-frame clones and drops some. The sample lists some 180,000 clones; 88% were seen once. The sample comprised peripheral blood. These receptors were taken from a man aged 35-49 years with active or convalescent COVID-19. Both conserved end residues are part of each CDR3. The D gene is left open where the match is weak. Not all rows give a size; the values are once, few, many and, for expanded clones, a class.

D gene: TRBD2
clone size: once
J gene: TRBJ2-1
V gene: TRBV15
CDR3 DNA: TGTGCCACCAGCAGAGCGCGGGGGGGGGCCTACAATGAGCAGTTCTTC
CDR3 protein: CATSRARGGAYNEQFF

D gene: TRBD1
clone size: .
J gene: TRBJ1-1
V gene: TRBV6-2/TRBV6-3
CDR3 DNA: TGTGCCAGCAGTAAATCTTCGGGACAGCCGAACACTGAAGCTTTCTTT
CDR3 protein: CASSKSSGQPNTEAFF

D gene: .
clone size: .
J gene: TRBJ1-5
V gene: TRBV15
CDR3 DNA: TGTGCCACCAGCAGAGATTTTCAGGGGAGTCAGCCCCAGCATTTT
CDR3 protein: CATSRDFQGSQPQHF

D gene: .
clone size: .
J gene: TRBJ2-7
V gene: TRBV29-1
CDR3 DNA: TGCAGCGTTGGGTCCTATAACTACGAGCAGTACTTC
CDR3 protein: CSVGSYNYEQYF

D gene: TRBD1
clone size: .
J gene: TRBJ2-5
V gene: TRBV28
CDR3 DNA: TGTGCCAGCAGTTTCCACCACTTGACAGGGGATTTGGAGACCCAGTACTTC
CDR3 protein: CASSFHHLTGDLETQYF

D gene: .
clone size: .
J gene: TRBJ2-1
V gene: TRBV18
CDR3 DNA: TGTGCCAGCTCACCCCGGTCGGACAATGAGCAGTTCTTC
CDR3 protein: CASSPRSDNEQFF

D gene: TRBD2
clone size: .
J gene: TRBJ2-1
V gene: TRBV15
CDR3 DNA: TGTGCCACCACTTCTTTAGAGGGACTAGCGGGTAGGAGGGTCAATGAGCAGTTCTTC
CDR3 protein: CATTSLEGLAGRRVNEQFF

D gene: TRBD2
clone size: .
J gene: TRBJ2-3
V gene: TRBV7-2
CDR3 DNA: TGTGCCAGCAGCTTCACTAGCGGGGGAACCACAGATACGCAGTATTTT
CDR3 protein: CASSFTSGGTTDTQYF

D gene: TRBD2
clone size: .
J gene: TRBJ2-7
V gene: TRBV28
CDR3 DNA: TGTGCCAGCAGTTTGAGAAGCGGGGGGTACGAGCAGTACTTC
CDR3 protein: CASSLRSGGYEQYF

D gene: TRBD2
clone size: .
J gene: TRBJ2-1
V gene: TRBV7-2
CDR3 DNA: TGTGCCAGCAGCTTAGCGGGCGGGAGAGGTGAGCAGTTCTTC
CDR3 protein: CASSLAGGRGEQFF

D gene: TRBD2
clone size: .
J gene: TRBJ2-3
V gene: TRBV20-1
CDR3 DNA: TGCAGTGCTAGTACGTCTAGCGGGGCAGATACGCAGTATTTT
CDR3 protein: CSASTSSGADTQYF

D gene: TRBD1
clone size: .
J gene: TRBJ2-2
V gene: TRBV6-2/TRBV6-3
CDR3 DNA: TGTGCCAGCAGCGGGACAGCGAACACCGGGGAGCTGTTTTTT
CDR3 protein: CASSGTANTGELFF

D gene: TRBD1
clone size: .
J gene: TRBJ1-5
V gene: TRBV19
CDR3 DNA: TGTGCCAGTAGTATACTCCCTGGGCAGGGGGCTTGGCAGCCCCAGCATTTT
CDR3 protein: CASSILPGQGAWQPQHF

D gene: TRBD2
clone size: .
J gene: TRBJ2-7
V gene: TRBV9
CDR3 DNA: TGTGCCAGCAGCGCCGGGGGGTTCTCCTACGAGCAGTACTTC
CDR3 protein: CASSAGGFSYEQYF

D gene: TRBD1
clone size: once
J gene: TRBJ2-7
V gene: TRBV5-1
CDR3 DNA: TGCGCCAGCAGCTTGGGGGACAGCATCGACGAGCAGTACTTC
CDR3 protein: CASSLGDSIDEQYF

D gene: .
clone size: .
J gene: TRBJ2-7
V gene: TRBV7-2
CDR3 DNA: TGTGCCAGCAGCTTCCGGGACGGGAGCGAGCAGTACTTC
CDR3 protein: CASSFRDGSEQYF

D gene: TRBD1
clone size: .
J gene: TRBJ2-2
V gene: TRBV27
CDR3 DNA: TGTGCCAGCACCCCCAGGGGGGGGAGGACAGGGGAGGAAACCGGGGAGCTGTTTTTT
CDR3 protein: CASTPRGGRTGEETGELFF

D gene: TRBD1
clone size: .
J gene: TRBJ2-7
V gene: TRBV7-6
CDR3 DNA: TGTGCCAGCAGCTCCGCGGGACAGGGGTCCTACGAGCAGTACTTC
CDR3 protein: CASSSAGQGSYEQYF

D gene: .
clone size: .
J gene: TRBJ2-1
V gene: TRBV11-3
CDR3 DNA: TGTGCCAGCAGCTTTTCTAGCTCCTACAATGAGCAGTTCTTC
CDR3 protein: CASSFSSSYNEQFF

D gene: .
clone size: few
J gene: TRBJ1-4
V gene: TRBV6-5
CDR3 DNA: TGTGCCAGCCAAGAAGCAGGGAGGGGCGATAAGTTTTTT
CDR3 protein: CASQEAGRGDKFF

D gene: .
clone size: .
J gene: TRBJ1-4
V gene: TRBV24-1
CDR3 DNA: TGTGCCACCAGTGCGGGGGAGGAAAAACTGTTTTTT
CDR3 protein: CATSAGEEKLFF

D gene: .
clone size: .
J gene: TRBJ1-5
V gene: TRBV27
CDR3 DNA: TGTGCCAGCTCGGTTGGTTCTGGTAACCAGCCCCAGCATTTT
CDR3 protein: CASSVGSGNQPQHF

D gene: TRBD1
clone size: .
J gene: TRBJ1-4
V gene: TRBV3-1/TRBV3-2
CDR3 DNA: TGTGCCAGCAGCCAGAGGAGGGGGCTCGGTGAAAAACTGTTTTTT
CDR3 protein: CASSQRRGLGEKLFF

D gene: .
clone size: .
J gene: TRBJ2-2
V gene: TRBV24-1
CDR3 DNA: TGTGCCACCGAATCGGGCGGGGAGCTGTTTTTT
CDR3 protein: CATESGGELFF

D gene: .
clone size: once
J gene: TRBJ2-2
V gene: TRBV23-1
CDR3 DNA: TGCGCCAGCAGTCATAGAACGGGGATGGGGACCGGGGAGCTGTTTTTT
CDR3 protein: CASSHRTGMGTGELFF

D gene: .
clone size: .
J gene: TRBJ1-5
V gene: TRBV6-1
CDR3 DNA: TGTGCCAGCAGTGAGAGGACCAGGGCTCAGCCCCAGCATTTT
CDR3 protein: CASSERTRAQPQHF

D gene: TRBD1
clone size: .
J gene: TRBJ1-2
V gene: TRBV2
CDR3 DNA: TGTGCCACACAATACCGGGACAGGACCTATCGGTACACCTTC
CDR3 protein: CATQYRDRTYRYTF

D gene: .
clone size: once
J gene: TRBJ2-7
V gene: TRBV5-5
CDR3 DNA: TGTGCCAGCAGCATAGAGACATTCGGGGGGCTAGCCTCCGAGCAGTACTTC
CDR3 protein: CASSIETFGGLASEQYF

D gene: .
clone size: .
J gene: TRBJ1-5
V gene: TRBV19
CDR3 DNA: TGTGCCAGTAGTGGGACTGCCCGGAACAATCAGCCCCAGCATTTT
CDR3 protein: CASSGTARNNQPQHF

D gene: .
clone size: few
J gene: TRBJ1-5
V gene: TRBV28
CDR3 DNA: TGTGCCAGCAGTTTAGGTCAGGGCTTTCGTCAGCCCCAGCATTTT
CDR3 protein: CASSLGQGFRQPQHF

D gene: TRBD2
clone size: many
J gene: TRBJ2-7
V gene: TRBV18
CDR3 DNA: TGTGCCAGCTCACCACCTTTAGGACTAGCGGGAGGTACCGGGTCCTACGAGCAGTACTTC
CDR3 protein: CASSPPLGLAGGTGSYEQYF

D gene: .
clone size: .
J gene: TRBJ1-2
V gene: TRBV5-4
CDR3 DNA: TGTGCCAGCAGCTTGGGTCGGGGGGTGGATGGCTACACCTTC
CDR3 protein: CASSLGRGVDGYTF

D gene: TRBD2
clone size: once
J gene: TRBJ2-1
V gene: TRBV12-5
CDR3 DNA: TGTGCTAGTGCCCGGACTAGCGGTTCATCCTACAATGAGCAGTTCTTC
CDR3 protein: CASARTSGSSYNEQFF

D gene: .
clone size: .
J gene: TRBJ1-1
V gene: TRBV18
CDR3 DNA: TGTGCCAGCTCCACAGGGCTCGTAAGCACTGAAGCTTTCTTT
CDR3 protein: CASSTGLVSTEAFF

D gene: .
clone size: .
J gene: TRBJ2-2
V gene: TRBV5-4
CDR3 DNA: TGTGCCAGCAGCCACCCAGGTCCGAAGTGGGCCGGGGAGCTGTTTTTT
CDR3 protein: CASSHPGPKWAGELFF

D gene: TRBD1
clone size: .
J gene: TRBJ1-5
V gene: TRBV18
CDR3 DNA: TGTGCCAGCTCCCCTCCAGGGGGACAGGGCATTCAGCCCCAGCATTTT
CDR3 protein: CASSPPGGQGIQPQHF

D gene: .
clone size: .
J gene: TRBJ1-4
V gene: TRBV3-1/TRBV3-2
CDR3 DNA: TGTGCCAGCAGCCAAGATTACGACTATAATGAAAAACTGTTTTTT
CDR3 protein: CASSQDYDYNEKLFF

D gene: .
clone size: .
J gene: TRBJ2-3
V gene: TRBV21-1
CDR3 DNA: TGTGCCATTAAAAAAGGGGCGGGAGTGGGCGATACGCAGTATTTT
CDR3 protein: CAIKKGAGVGDTQYF

D gene: TRBD1
clone size: .
J gene: TRBJ1-2
V gene: TRBV24-1
CDR3 DNA: TGTGCCACCAGTGATCCGGGACAGGGGCCTTTTGGCTACACCTTC
CDR3 protein: CATSDPGQGPFGYTF

D gene: .
clone size: .
J gene: TRBJ1-5
V gene: TRBV7-9
CDR3 DNA: TGTGCCAGCAGCCCAGAGAGGATTGATCAGCCCCAGCATTTT
CDR3 protein: CASSPERIDQPQHF

D gene: .
clone size: .
J gene: TRBJ1-2
V gene: TRBV6-6
CDR3 DNA: TGTGCCAGCAGTTACCTCGCGGGTGTCGCGGATGGCTACACCTTC
CDR3 protein: CASSYLAGVADGYTF

D gene: TRBD1
clone size: .
J gene: TRBJ2-1
V gene: TRBV7-2
CDR3 DNA: TGTGCCAGCAGCTACTCGGGACAGTACAATGAGCAGTTCTTC
CDR3 protein: CASSYSGQYNEQFF